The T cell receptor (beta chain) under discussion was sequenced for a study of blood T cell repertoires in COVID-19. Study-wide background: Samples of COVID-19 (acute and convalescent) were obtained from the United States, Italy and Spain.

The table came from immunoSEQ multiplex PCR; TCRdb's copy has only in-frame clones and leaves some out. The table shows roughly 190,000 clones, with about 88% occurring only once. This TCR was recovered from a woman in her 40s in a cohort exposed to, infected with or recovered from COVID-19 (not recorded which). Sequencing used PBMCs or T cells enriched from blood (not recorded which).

CDR3 DNA sequence: TGTGCCAGCAGTCTACAGGGGGCGGGCTATGGCTACACCTTC. It codes for CASSLQGAGYGYTF. V and J are TRBV2 and TRBJ1-2, with 9 nucleotides matching TRBD1. CDR1 and CDR2 (germline): SNHLY, FYNNEI. The trim removed 5 bases at V and 4 bases at J, leaving 5 bases unmatched. This CDR3 region has 14 residues.